This T cell receptor (beta chain) is from a study of radiotherapy plus CTLA-4 blockade in lung cancer (dated by TCRdb to the late 2010s). The study in broad terms: Objective responses were observed in 18% of enrolled patients, and disease control was achieved in about 32%.

CDR3 length: 14 amino acids, cysteine to phenylalanine. The read is trimmed to its CDR3 DNA, 42 bases read in frame from base 1. Trimming costs V 6 bases and J 6 bases, and their ends lie 17 bases apart. CDR1 and CDR2 were assigned from the germline V gene (reference sequence) as MNHNY and SVGAGI. Results the study describes overall, beyond this receptor: The strongest predictors of response, as reported, were early dynamic changes in blood T cell clones along with a rise in serum interferon-beta after radiation. After treatment with radiotherapy and ipilimumab, TCR clones that came from tumors expanded in the peripheral blood.

With regard to this clone: Its target antigen remains unknown. Per-base quality was not reported, and no clone a single base away is much larger than it.

Focal radiation therapy combined with CTLA-4 blockade (ipilimumab) was tested in patients with chemo-refractory metastatic non-small-cell lung cancer. The receptor library was made with the immunoSEQ multiplex PCR assay. In its TCRdb copy, this immuneACCESS table keeps in-frame sequences only and misses some clones. Where compared with another copy, unresolved V genes explain less than half of these, and the others have no known cause. The sample table lists tens of thousands of clones, about 70% of them with a count of one. Together, the top ten hold around 8.8% of the sample. Recombination linked TRBV6-6 to TRBJ1-1, with the D gene not confidently named. The sample here was peripheral blood, taken from a patient treated with radiotherapy plus ipilimumab. The clonotype originates from a human donor with non-small cell lung cancer whose response to radiotherapy plus ipilimumab could not be evaluated. The CDR3 protein sequence reads: CASSHETPRAEAFF. At the DNA level, the sequence is TGTGCCAGCAGCCATGAGACACCGAGGGCTGAAGCTTTCTTT.